The T cell receptor (beta chain) described here comes from a study of blood T cell repertoires in COVID-19. About the research overall: Samples of COVID-19 (acute and convalescent) were obtained from the United States, Italy and Spain. Sources were T cells, B-cell-depleted T cells, or PBMCs; the material itself was cDNA or gDNA.

Source study methods: From reference gene primer amplification, estimates of nucleated cell counts were derived. Assay: immunoSEQ multiplex PCR; the TCRdb copy retains only in-frame clones and omits some. V, J and clone size reflect that table, while D and trimming were determined from the DNA. The table includes around 110,000 clones, less than 90% detected once. Germline CDR1 reads LGHNA; CDR2 reads YSLEER. Trimming cost V 4 bases and J 4 bases, with 10 bases left between them. The CDR3 extends over 13 amino acids. This TCR was recovered from a man in his thirties or forties with acute or convalescent COVID-19. The rearrangement links TRBV4-3 to TRBJ1-1; unclear D gene. The sequenced sample was peripheral blood. In DNA, the CDR3 is TGCGCCAGCAGCCGGTCAGGCTCCACTGAAGCTTTCTTT. As protein: CASSRSGSTEAFF.